This TCR beta chain was sequenced for a study of blood T cell repertoires in COVID-19. As for the study in general: Both acute and convalescent COVID-19 samples were obtained from the United States, Italy and Spain. Nucleic acid was either cDNA or gDNA, and it came from T cells, B-cell-depleted T cells, or PBMCs.

Original handling: Amplification of reference gene primers provided the estimated nucleated cell counts. The repertoire was sequenced with immunoSEQ multiplex PCR; TCRdb's copy has only in-frame clones and lacks some. V and J calls and clone size are as listed in that table; D and trimming were resolved from the DNA. The data show tens of thousands of clones, around 79% seen once. Germline V lookup: CDR1 KGHSH, CDR2 LQKENI. CDR3 length equals 11 residues. Trimming removed 5 bases at V and 7 bases at J, with 6 bases between. The sequenced sample consisted of peripheral blood. The V and J genes are TRBV18 and TRBJ2-1; D not certain. This receptor was identified in a man aged 45-65 years with active or convalescent COVID-19. CDR3 bases: TGTGCCAGCTCAACTCGAAATGAGCAGTTCTTC. Amino acids: CASSTRNEQFF.